The rows below give T cell receptor beta chains drawn from one sample of a study of blood T cell repertoires in COVID-19. Assay used: immunoSEQ multiplex PCR; TCRdb lists only in-frame clones, some missing. The table has about 210,000 clones, more than 65% seen once. Sequencing used peripheral blood. Every receptor here comes from a middle-aged man who had recovered from COVID-19. CDR3s include the opening cysteine and the closing phenylalanine or tryptophan. D genes are given only for firm matches.

J | V | D | CDR3 | DNA
TRBJ2-7 | TRBV19 | TRBD2 | CASSIRGEGYEQYF | TGTGCCAGTAGTATCCGGGGGGAAGGCTACGAGCAGTACTTC
TRBJ1-4 | TRBV6-1 | NA | CASSEGDSNEKLFF | TGTGCCAGCAGTGAAGGGGACTCTAATGAAAAACTGTTTTTT
TRBJ1-2 | TRBV29-1 | NA | CSVEPRGYTF | TGCAGCGTTGAACCCCGGGGCTACACCTTC
TRBJ1-4 | TRBV30 | NA | CACRHEKLFF | TGTGCCTGTAGACACGAAAAACTGTTTTTT
TRBJ1-2 | TRBV5-1 | NA | CASRLPQDLYGYTF | TGCGCCAGCAGGCTTCCCCAGGATCTCTATGGCTACACCTTC
TRBJ2-7 | TRBV10-2 | NA | CASEGEMGREQYF | TGCGCCAGCGAGGGGGAGATGGGGCGCGAGCAGTACTTC
TRBJ1-2 | TRBV7-8 | TRBD1 | CASSLGQGSNYGYTF | TGTGCCAGCAGCTTAGGACAGGGATCGAACTATGGCTACACCTTC
TRBJ1-1 | TRBV19 | TRBD1 | CASSLRTGRKPEAFF | TGTGCCAGTAGTTTACGGACAGGGCGCAAGCCTGAAGCTTTCTTT
TRBJ1-2 | TRBV12-3/TRBV12-4 | TRBD1 | CASSRQGDYGYTF | TGTGCCAGCAGTAGACAGGGCGACTATGGCTACACCTTC
TRBJ2-2 | TRBV11-2 | TRBD2 | CASSSSFGLAGVIGELFF | TGTGCCAGCAGCTCTTCCTTTGGACTAGCGGGAGTGATCGGGGAGCTGTTTTTT
TRBJ2-2 | TRBV6-2/TRBV6-3 | TRBD2 | CASSALAIHTGELFF | TGTGCCAGCAGTGCACTAGCGATACACACCGGGGAGCTGTTTTTT
TRBJ2-3 | TRBV13 | NA | CASSLADTQYF | TGTGCCAGCAGCTTAGCGGATACGCAGTATTTT